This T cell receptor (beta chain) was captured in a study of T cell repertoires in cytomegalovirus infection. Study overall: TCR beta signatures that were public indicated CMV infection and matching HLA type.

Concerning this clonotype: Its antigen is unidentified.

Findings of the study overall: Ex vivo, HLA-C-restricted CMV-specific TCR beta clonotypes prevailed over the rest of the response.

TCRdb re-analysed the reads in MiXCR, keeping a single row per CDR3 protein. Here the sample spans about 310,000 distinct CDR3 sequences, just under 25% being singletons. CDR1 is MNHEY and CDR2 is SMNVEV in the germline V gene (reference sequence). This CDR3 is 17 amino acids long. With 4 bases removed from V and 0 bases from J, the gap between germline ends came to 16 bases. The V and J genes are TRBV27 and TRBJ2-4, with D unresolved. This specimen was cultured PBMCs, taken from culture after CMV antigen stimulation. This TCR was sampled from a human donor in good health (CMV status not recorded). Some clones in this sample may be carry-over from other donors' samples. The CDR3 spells CASSSYLSGLAKNIQYF. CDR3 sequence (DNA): TGTGCCAGCAGTTCATATCTCTCAGGTCTAGCCAAAAACATTCAGTACTTC.